The rows below give T cell receptor beta chains drawn from one sample of a study of blood T cells in healthy people across ages. TCRdb passed the 5' RACE reads through MiXCR, listing each CDR3 protein once. The table records 1.2 million to 1.5 million distinct CDR3 sequences, 42% of them present only once. Sequencing used blood. The receptor set was obtained from a woman younger than 30 in good health. Each CDR3 is given with its conserved first and last residue. A D gene is named only where the DNA matches it firmly. Clone size appears in some rows only: once, few, many, or a class for an expanded clone.

>TRBJ2-6|TRBV24-1|-|17|-
TGTGCCACCAGTGATGCGTCAGGAGCGCGTGGGGCCAACGTCCTGACTTTC
CATSDASGARGANVLTF
>TRBJ1-2|TRBV6-1|TRBD1|18|-
TGTGCCAGCATGAAAAAGGTGGGGACAGGACTCCTTAACTATGGCTACACCTTC
CASMKKVGTGLLNYGYTF
>TRBJ1-2|TRBV6-1|TRBD1|15|-
TGTGCCAGCAGTGACAGGGACAGGGCTGTCTATGGCTACACCTTC
CASSDRDRAVYGYTF
>TRBJ2-1|TRBV2|TRBD1|15|-
TGTGCCAGCAGTCTACAGGGGACCCAAAACAATGAGCAGTTCTTC
CASSLQGTQNNEQFF
>TRBJ2-4|TRBV12-3/TRBV12-4|TRBD2|15|many
TGTGCCAGCAGTGAATCGGGACTACAAAAAAACATTCAGTACTTC
CASSESGLQKNIQYF
>TRBJ2-7|TRBV27|-|15|few
TGTGCCAGCAGTTTATCGGGATACGCCTCCTACGAGCAGTACTTC
CASSLSGYASYEQYF
>TRBJ2-1|TRBV10-3|-|14|few
TGTGCCATCAGTGAGGCACAGGAATACAATGAGCAGTTCTTC
CAISEAQEYNEQFF
>TRBJ2-7|TRBV6-5|-|11|-
TGTGCCGGCAGCGCAGGGAGCGAGCAGTACTTC
CAGSAGSEQYF
>TRBJ2-1|TRBV6-1|-|13|few
TGTGCCAGCAGGGTTTTCTCCTACAATGAGCAGTTCTTC
CASRVFSYNEQFF
>TRBJ2-3|TRBV7-2|-|16|-
TGTGCCAGCAGTTTTCAACCTTCGGGGGGCACAGATACGCAGTATTTT
CASSFQPSGGTDTQYF
>TRBJ1-2|TRBV7-9|-|15|-
TGTGCCAGCAGCTCCGGACAGCTCCTACCCTATGGCTACACCTTC
CASSSGQLLPYGYTF
>TRBJ1-5|TRBV12-3/TRBV12-4|-|13|few
TGTGCCAGCACCCGTGGGAGCAATCAGCCCCAGCATTTT
CASTRGSNQPQHF
>TRBJ2-7|TRBV7-8|TRBD2|17|-
TGTGCCAGCAGCTTTGTGGCTAGCGGGGGCCTTTCCTACGAGCAGTACTTC
CASSFVASGGLSYEQYF
>TRBJ2-3|TRBV7-9|TRBD2|18|-
TGTGCCAGCAGCTTTTATGGTGGGACTAGCGGGTACACAGATACGCAGTATTTT
CASSFYGGTSGYTDTQYF
>TRBJ1-2|TRBV5-1|-|14|-
TGCGCCAGCAGCTGGGAGGACAGCAACTATGGCTACACCTTC
CASSWEDSNYGYTF
>TRBJ1-1|TRBV13|-|12|-
TGTGCCAGCAGCCTCCGGACACCCGAAGCTTTCTTT
CASSLRTPEAFF
>TRBJ2-7|TRBV2|-|12|few
TGTGCCAGCAAGACAAGGACCTACGAGCAGTACTTC
CASKTRTYEQYF
>TRBJ2-5|TRBV28|-|14|few
TGTGCCAGCAGTTCGGGACCCCTAGGAGAGACCCAGTACTTC
CASSSGPLGETQYF
>TRBJ1-1|TRBV29-1|-|10|-
TGCAGCGTTAGCGGGGCCGAAGCTTTCTTT
CSVSGAEAFF
>TRBJ2-5|TRBV11-1|-|15|-
TGTGCCAGCAGCTTAGGGGGCTCTATCCTAGCGACCCAGTACTTC
CASSLGGSILATQYF
>TRBJ2-1|TRBV12-3/TRBV12-4|TRBD1|15|-
TGTGCCAGCAGCCGACAGGGGGACTCCTACAATGAGCAGTTCTTC
CASSRQGDSYNEQFF
>TRBJ1-5|TRBV5-1|-|15|-
TGCGCCAGCAGTTTTAGAGGGGACCGCAATCAGCCCCAGCATTTT
CASSFRGDRNQPQHF
>TRBJ1-2|TRBV6-1|-|16|few
TGTGCCAGCAGTGAGATAGTTGGGGGATCGAGCTATGGCTACACCTTC
CASSEIVGGSSYGYTF
>TRBJ2-3|TRBV7-3|-|15|-
TGTGCCAGCAGCTTAAGAGGGACTTATACAGATACGCAGTATTTT
CASSLRGTYTDTQYF
>TRBJ1-6|TRBV11-2|-|12|-
TGTGCCAGCAGCTTCAGAGTCGCACCCCTCCACTTT
CASSFRVAPLHF
>TRBJ2-1|TRBV29-1|-|14|-
TGCAGCGTTGGAGGAAGGGGGGGCCATCATGAGCAGTTCTTC
CSVGGRGGHHEQFF